The rows below give T cell receptor beta chains drawn from one sample of a study of T cells after somatic rescue of genetic block. Measured with immunoSEQ multiplex PCR; TCRdb has only the in-frame clones, and not every one. Among approximately 100,000 clones listed, around 89% were seen once. Sequenced: peripheral blood mononuclear cells (PBMCs). These receptors originate from a woman between 18 and 30 years old. Each CDR3 is given with its conserved first and last residue. The D gene is left open where the match is weak. Expanded clones get a size class; other rows say once, few or many, or leave the size out.

d_gene	len	v_gene	abundance	j_gene	CDR3aa	CDR3nt
.	13	TRBV2	.	TRBJ2-2	CAGRLSVAGELFF	TGTGCCGGTCGGTTGTCCGTCGCCGGGGAGCTGTTTTTT
.	15	TRBV6-6	once	TRBJ2-3	CASSPSPTSTDTQYF	TGTGCCAGCAGTCCCAGTCCCACGAGCACAGATACGCAGTATTTT
.	11	TRBV27	few	TRBJ1-2	CATRRDYGYTF	TGTGCCACCCGGAGGGACTATGGCTACACCTTC
TRBD1	15	TRBV5-8	once	TRBJ1-1	CASSGPGQGGTEAFF	TGTGCCAGCAGCGGGCCCGGACAGGGGGGCACTGAAGCTTTCTTT
.	15	TRBV30	.	TRBJ2-2	CACVGFYGNTGELFF	TGTGCCTGCGTTGGATTTTACGGGAACACCGGGGAGCTGTTTTTT
TRBD1	19	TRBV30	once	TRBJ2-3	CAWSGLATTGARNTDTQYF	TGTGCCTGGAGTGGTTTAGCGACGACAGGGGCGAGGAACACAGATACGCAGTATTTT
.	18	TRBV19	.	TRBJ2-5	CASSIDHRLTHTQETQYF	TGTGCCAGTAGTATAGACCACAGGCTCACCCATACACAAGAGACCCAGTACTTC
TRBD1	13	TRBV7-2	.	TRBJ1-2	CASSSDRFYGYTF	TGTGCCAGCAGCTCGGACAGGTTCTATGGCTACACCTTC
TRBD1	16	TRBV7-9	.	TRBJ1-5	CASSGDRDRSIRSQHF	TGTGCCAGCAGCGGGGACCGGGACAGGAGTATCAGGTCCCAGCATTTT
TRBD1	15	TRBV28	.	TRBJ1-2	CAISPPGAGGVGYTF	TGTGCCATCTCACCACCCGGGGCAGGGGGAGTTGGCTACACCTTC
.	15	TRBV7-9	.	TRBJ1-3	CASSLEGVTGNTIYF	TGTGCCAGCAGCTTGGAGGGGGTAACTGGAAACACCATATATTTT
.	14	TRBV7-9	.	TRBJ2-1	CASRVDIGVGEQFF	TGTGCCAGCAGAGTCGACATTGGGGTGGGGGAGCAGTTCTTC
TRBD2	15	TRBV7-9	.	TRBJ2-7	CASSATSGGTYEQYF	TGTGCCAGCAGCGCCACTAGCGGGGGGACCTACGAGCAGTACTTC
.	16	TRBV7-9	few	TRBJ2-2	CASSQGGEVNTGELFF	TGTGCCAGCAGCCAGGGCGGGGAGGTGAACACCGGGGAGCTGTTTTTT
.	17	TRBV28	.	TRBJ1-5	CASTILPLGQGNQPQHF	TGTGCCAGCACCATACTCCCTTTGGGCCAAGGCAATCAGCCCCAGCATTTT
.	15	TRBV10-3	.	TRBJ2-7	CAIRRGGEGIYEQYF	TGTGCCATCAGGAGGGGTGGCGAGGGGATCTACGAGCAGTACTTC
.	14	TRBV19	.	TRBJ1-2	CASSIFGGGYGYTF	TGTGCCAGTAGTATTTTCGGGGGCGGCTATGGCTACACCTTC
TRBD2	15	TRBV5-1	.	TRBJ2-7	CASSLGAGGSYEQYF	TGCGCCAGCAGCTTGGGTGCCGGGGGGAGCTACGAGCAGTACTTC
.	18	TRBV6-1	.	TRBJ2-7	CASSEGNSGAMSSYEQYF	TGTGCCAGCAGTGAAGGCAACTCAGGGGCCATGTCCTCCTACGAGCAGTACTTC
TRBD2	13	TRBV2	.	TRBJ2-3	CASLNGLEDTQYF	TGTGCCAGCCTTAATGGACTAGAAGATACGCAGTATTTT
.	14	TRBV25-1	.	TRBJ1-2	CASSEWEGRGGYTF	TGTGCCAGCAGTGAATGGGAGGGTAGGGGTGGCTACACCTTC
.	14	TRBV9	.	TRBJ1-2	CASSLDGSHYGYTF	TGTGCCAGCAGTCTAGATGGCTCCCACTATGGCTACACCTTC
TRBD1	14	TRBV27	.	TRBJ1-5	CASRPDRGNQPQHF	TGTGCCAGCAGGCCGGACAGGGGCAATCAGCCCCAGCATTTT
.	15	TRBV5-4	.	TRBJ2-7	CASSLGKAEAYEQYF	TGTGCCAGCAGCTTGGGTAAGGCTGAAGCCTACGAGCAGTACTTC
TRBD2	15	TRBV5-1	once	TRBJ2-7	CASSWGGGGDYEQYF	TGCGCCAGCAGCTGGGGGGGAGGAGGCGACTACGAGCAGTACTTC
.	13	TRBV5-4	.	TRBJ2-7	CASSLGTTYEQYF	TGTGCCAGCAGCTTGGGCACGACCTACGAGCAGTACTTC
TRBD2	17	TRBV7-7	.	TRBJ2-7	CASNPLSGNAFLYEQYF	TGTGCTAGCAACCCCCTAAGCGGGAACGCCTTCCTCTACGAGCAGTACTTC
TRBD2	16	TRBV5-1	.	TRBJ2-3	CASSRPLAGVEDTQYF	TGCGCCAGCAGCCGACCACTAGCGGGAGTAGAAGATACGCAGTATTTT
TRBD1	14	TRBV6-1	.	TRBJ1-3	CASSQGTGGNTIYF	TGTGCCAGCAGTCAAGGGACAGGAGGAAACACCATATATTTT
.	14	TRBV27	few	TRBJ2-2	CASSFGLGSGELFF	TGTGCCAGCAGTTTTGGTCTTGGAAGCGGGGAGCTGTTTTTT
.	13	TRBV27	.	TRBJ1-5	CASKYGANQPQHF	TGTGCCAGCAAATACGGGGCTAATCAGCCCCAGCATTTT
.	16	TRBV6-6	once	TRBJ2-7	CASSYSPGPDPYEQYF	TGTGCCAGCAGTTACTCTCCAGGTCCTGACCCTTACGAGCAGTACTTC
.	17	TRBV5-4	.	TRBJ1-1	CASSLGGTHLRRAEAFF	TGTGCCAGCAGCTTGGGGGGGACTCACCTAAGGAGGGCTGAAGCTTTCTTT
TRBD2	13	TRBV11-2	.	TRBJ2-7	CASSGRGFYEQYF	TGTGCCAGCAGCGGGCGGGGGTTCTACGAGCAGTACTTC
TRBD2	15	TRBV7-9	.	TRBJ2-1	CASSRTLTSGNEQFF	TGTGCCAGCAGCCGAACCCTGACTAGCGGCAATGAGCAGTTCTTC
.	12	TRBV2	.	TRBJ2-7	CASRYNHYEQYF	TGTGCCAGCAGGTATAACCACTACGAGCAGTACTTC
.	18	TRBV5-5	.	TRBJ2-1	CASSLEGVGASSYNEQFF	TGTGCCAGCAGCTTGGAGGGCGTGGGCGCGAGCTCCTACAATGAGCAGTTCTTC
.	13	TRBV27	.	TRBJ1-5	CASSQGLGQPQHF	TGTGCCAGCAGTCAGGGTTTAGGCCAGCCCCAGCATTTT
TRBD1	16	TRBV4-1	.	TRBJ1-1	CASSHQGGQGNTEAFF	TGCGCCAGCAGCCATCAGGGGGGGCAGGGGAACACTGAAGCTTTCTTT
TRBD1	12	TRBV5-6	few	TRBJ2-7	CASSPQGYEQYF	TGTGCCAGCAGCCCACAGGGGTACGAGCAGTACTTC
TRBD1	13	TRBV18	once	TRBJ1-2	CASDRVLVYGYTF	TGTGCCAGCGACAGGGTCTTAGTCTATGGCTACACCTTC
.	15	TRBV6-1	.	TRBJ2-2	CASSEGGANTGELFF	TGTGCCAGCAGTGAAGGGGGGGCCAACACCGGGGAGCTGTTTTTT
.	15	TRBV6-5	.	TRBJ1-6	CASSPPSSYNSPLHF	TGTGCCAGCAGTCCCCCGAGCTCCTATAATTCACCCCTCCACTTT
TRBD2	19	TRBV5-4	once	TRBJ2-2	CASSLELAGGGTNTGELFF	TGTGCCAGCAGCCTCGAACTAGCGGGAGGGGGCACTAACACCGGGGAGCTGTTTTTT
.	16	TRBV28	.	TRBJ2-7	CASSNPRAGTNYEQYF	TGTGCCAGCAGCAACCCCAGGGCCGGGACGAACTACGAGCAGTACTTC
.	10	TRBV28	.	TRBJ1-2	CASSFRGYTF	TGTGCCAGCAGTTTCCGTGGCTACACCTTC
.	16	TRBV6-5	.	TRBJ2-1	CASSSAGGLSYNEQFF	TGTGCCAGCAGTTCCGCGGGTGGTCTCTCCTACAATGAGCAGTTCTTC
.	12	TRBV10-3	.	TRBJ2-5	CAIRGVQETQYF	TGTGCCATACGGGGAGTCCAAGAGACCCAGTACTTC
TRBD2	17	TRBV27	.	TRBJ2-7	CASSLRGGLAGTYEQYF	TGTGCCAGCAGTTTACGGGGGGGACTAGCGGGGACCTACGAGCAGTACTTC
TRBD2	14	TRBV5-1	.	TRBJ2-7	CASSPREGRYEQYF	TGCGCCAGCAGTCCCCGGGAGGGCCGGTACGAGCAGTACTTC
.	16	TRBV28	.	TRBJ1-3	CASSSLQVPSGNTIYF	TGTGCCAGCAGCTCTCTACAGGTACCTTCTGGAAACACCATATATTTT
TRBD1	14	TRBV6-1	few	TRBJ1-4	CASSAGTGFEKLFF	TGTGCCAGCAGTGCCGGGACAGGGTTTGAAAAACTGTTTTTT
TRBD2	15	TRBV7-6	few	TRBJ2-7	CASSPGTSSSYEQYF	TGTGCCAGCAGCCCCGGGACTAGCTCCTCTTACGAGCAGTACTTC